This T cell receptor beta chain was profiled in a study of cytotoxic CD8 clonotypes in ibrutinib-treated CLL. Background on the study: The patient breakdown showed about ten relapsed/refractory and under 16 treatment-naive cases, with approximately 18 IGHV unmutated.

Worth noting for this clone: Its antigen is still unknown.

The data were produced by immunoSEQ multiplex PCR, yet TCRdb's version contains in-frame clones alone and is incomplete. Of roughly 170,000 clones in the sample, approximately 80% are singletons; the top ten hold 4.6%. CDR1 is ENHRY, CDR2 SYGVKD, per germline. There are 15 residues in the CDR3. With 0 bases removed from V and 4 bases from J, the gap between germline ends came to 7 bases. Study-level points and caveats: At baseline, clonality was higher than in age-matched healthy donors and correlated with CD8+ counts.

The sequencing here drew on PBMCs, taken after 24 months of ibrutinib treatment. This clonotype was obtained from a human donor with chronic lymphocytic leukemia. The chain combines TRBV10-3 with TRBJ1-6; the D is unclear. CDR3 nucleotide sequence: TGTGCCATCAGTGAGTCCGCAGAGTATAATTCACCCCTCCACTTT. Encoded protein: CAISESAEYNSPLHF.